This T cell receptor beta chain came from a study of shared clonotypes between healthy human individuals. Study overall: Three plates each covered CD4 naive and memory; CD8 naive two, CD8 memory one.

The naive CD8 fraction comprised CD45RO-negative cells positively selected for CCR7 and excluded terminally differentiated effector memory CD45RA+ cells. Every donor was a Caucasian adult from Nashville, Tennessee. Profiled with immunoSEQ multiplex PCR; TCRdb holds only in-frame clones, not every one. The sample lists some 2.1 million clones, just under 95% seen once, with around 1.1% in the top ten. CDR1 is SGHNT and CDR2 is YYREEE in the germline V gene (reference sequence). This CDR3 region has 15 residues. V lost 4 bases to trimming and J lost 5 bases; unmatched junction nucleotides: 7. Points from the study as a whole: The researchers took only blood, and tissue repertoires probably look different. Read depth was anticipated to influence clonotype sharing among donors.

The count of this clone is one. Its antigen remains unknown. This clonotype was obtained from a man aged 18 to 30 in good health. The chain carries TRBV5-4 and TRBJ2-2; 8 bases agree with TRBD2. What was sequenced was naive CD8+ T cells sorted from blood. The CDR3 DNA sequence: TGTGCCAGCAGCCCCGGGGAGCGGGGGACCGGGGAGCTGTTTTTT. Its protein is CASSPGERGTGELFF.